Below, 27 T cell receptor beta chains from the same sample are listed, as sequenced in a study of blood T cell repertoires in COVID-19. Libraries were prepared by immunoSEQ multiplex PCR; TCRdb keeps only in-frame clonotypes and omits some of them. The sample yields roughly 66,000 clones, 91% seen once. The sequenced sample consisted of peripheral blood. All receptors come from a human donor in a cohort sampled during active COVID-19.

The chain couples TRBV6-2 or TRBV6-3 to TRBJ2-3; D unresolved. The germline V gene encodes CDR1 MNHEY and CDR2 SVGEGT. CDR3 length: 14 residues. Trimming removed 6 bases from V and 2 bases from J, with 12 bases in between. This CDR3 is CASSDQEYTDTQYF. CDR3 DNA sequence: TGTGCCAGCAGCGATCAGGAATACACAGATACGCAGTATTTT.

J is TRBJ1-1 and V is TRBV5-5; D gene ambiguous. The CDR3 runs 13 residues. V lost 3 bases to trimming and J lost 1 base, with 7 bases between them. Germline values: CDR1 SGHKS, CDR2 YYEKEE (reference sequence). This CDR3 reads CASSSVSNTEAFF. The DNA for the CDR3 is TGTGCCAGCAGCTCCGTTTCGAACACTGAAGCTTTCTTT.

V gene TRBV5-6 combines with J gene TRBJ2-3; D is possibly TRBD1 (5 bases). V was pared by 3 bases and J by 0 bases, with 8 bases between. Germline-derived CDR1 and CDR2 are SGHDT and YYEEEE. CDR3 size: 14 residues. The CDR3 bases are TGTGCCAGCAGCTATCAGGGTAGCACAGATACGCAGTATTTT. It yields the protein CASSYQGSTDTQYF. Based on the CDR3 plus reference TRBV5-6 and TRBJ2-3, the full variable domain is DAGVTQSPTHLIKTRGQQVTLRCSPKSGHDTVSWYQQALGQGPQFIFQYYEEEERQRGNFPDRFSGHQFPNYSSELNVNALLLGDSALYLCASSYQGSTDTQYFGPGTRLTVL.

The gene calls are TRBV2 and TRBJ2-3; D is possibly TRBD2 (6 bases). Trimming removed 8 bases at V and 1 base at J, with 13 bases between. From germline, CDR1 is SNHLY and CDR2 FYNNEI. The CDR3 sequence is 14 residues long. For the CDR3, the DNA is TGTGCCAGCTGGGGACTTAGGGGCACAGATACGCAGTATTTT. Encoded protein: CASWGLRGTDTQYF.

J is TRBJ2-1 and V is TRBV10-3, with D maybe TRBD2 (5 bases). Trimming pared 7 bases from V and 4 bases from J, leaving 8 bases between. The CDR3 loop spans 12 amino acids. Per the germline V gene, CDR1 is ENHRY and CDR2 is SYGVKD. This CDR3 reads CAIKGVYNEQFF. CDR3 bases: TGTGCCATCAAGGGAGTATACAATGAGCAGTTCTTC.

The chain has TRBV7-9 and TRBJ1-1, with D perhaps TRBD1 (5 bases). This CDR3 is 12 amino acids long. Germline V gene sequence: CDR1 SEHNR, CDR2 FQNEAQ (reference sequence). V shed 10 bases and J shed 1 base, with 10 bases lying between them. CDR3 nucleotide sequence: TGTGCCAACCAGACAGAGAACACTGAAGCTTTCTTT. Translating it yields CANQTENTEAFF.

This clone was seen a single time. This chain's CDR3 is CASSIGGTGNYGYTF. The CDR3 bases are TGTGCCAGTAGTATAGGAGGGACAGGCAACTATGGCTACACCTTC. The rearrangement uses TRBV19 and TRBJ1-2, with TRBD1 identical over 8 bases. Germline CDR1 reads LNHDA; CDR2 reads SQIVND (reference sequence). J lost 2 bases, V lost 1 base, and 3 bases had no gene match. This CDR3 region has 15 residues.

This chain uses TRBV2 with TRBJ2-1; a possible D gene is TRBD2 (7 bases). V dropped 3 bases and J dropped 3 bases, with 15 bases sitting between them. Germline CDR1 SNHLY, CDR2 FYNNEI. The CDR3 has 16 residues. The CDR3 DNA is TGTGCCAGCAGTGACGGGGGCGGGAGCCTCTACAATGAGCAGTTCTTC. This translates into CASSDGGGSLYNEQFF.

CDR3 nucleotide sequence: TGTGCCAGCAGTTATTCCGGGACAGGGGGTGTGGGCGAGCAGTACTTC. This sequence encodes CASSYSGTGGVGEQYF. The chain employs TRBV6-5 and TRBJ2-7; 11 bases map to TRBD1. This CDR3 has 16 residues. V dropped 3 bases and J dropped 6; count of bases not matched to a gene: 10. CDR1 is MNHEY, CDR2 SVGAGI, per germline.

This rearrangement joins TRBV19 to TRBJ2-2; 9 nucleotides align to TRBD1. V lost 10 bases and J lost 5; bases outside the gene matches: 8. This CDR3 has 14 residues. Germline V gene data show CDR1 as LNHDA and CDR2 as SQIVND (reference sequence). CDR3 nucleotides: TGTGCCACTAAGGACAGGGGTACAACCGGGGAGCTGTTTTTT. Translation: CATKDRGTTGELFF.

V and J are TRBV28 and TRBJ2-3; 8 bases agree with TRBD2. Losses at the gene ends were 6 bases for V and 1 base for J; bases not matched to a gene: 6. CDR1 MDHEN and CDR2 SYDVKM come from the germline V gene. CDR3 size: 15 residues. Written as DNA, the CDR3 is TGTGCCAGCAGCGCACCGGGACTAGGCACAGATACGCAGTATTTT. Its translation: CASSAPGLGTDTQYF.

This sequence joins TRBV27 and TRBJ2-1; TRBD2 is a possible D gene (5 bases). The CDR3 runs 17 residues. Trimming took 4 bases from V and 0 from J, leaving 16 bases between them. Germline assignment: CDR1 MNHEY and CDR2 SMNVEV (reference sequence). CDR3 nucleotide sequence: TGTGCCAGCAGTTCCCTGGAGGCTGGGAGCTCCTACAATGAGCAGTTCTTC. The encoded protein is CASSSLEAGSSYNEQFF.

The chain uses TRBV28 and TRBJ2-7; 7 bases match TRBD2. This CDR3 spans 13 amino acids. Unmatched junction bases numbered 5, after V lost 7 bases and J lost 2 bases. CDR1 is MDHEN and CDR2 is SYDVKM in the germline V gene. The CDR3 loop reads CASTLGRAYEQYF. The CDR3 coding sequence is TGTGCCAGCACCTTGGGGAGGGCCTACGAGCAGTACTTC.

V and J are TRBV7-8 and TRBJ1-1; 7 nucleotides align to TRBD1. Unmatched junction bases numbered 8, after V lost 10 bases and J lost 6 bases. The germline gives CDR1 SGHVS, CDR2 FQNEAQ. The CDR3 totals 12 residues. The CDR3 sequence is CAMAGQAAEAFF. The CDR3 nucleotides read TGTGCCATGGCTGGACAGGCCGCTGAAGCTTTCTTT. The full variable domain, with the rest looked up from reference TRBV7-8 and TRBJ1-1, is GAGVSQSPRYKVAKRGQDVALRCDPISGHVSLFWYQQALGQGPEFLTYFQNEAQLDKSGLPSDRFFAERPEGSVSTLKIQRTQQEDSAVYLCAMAGQAAEAFFGQGTRLTVV.

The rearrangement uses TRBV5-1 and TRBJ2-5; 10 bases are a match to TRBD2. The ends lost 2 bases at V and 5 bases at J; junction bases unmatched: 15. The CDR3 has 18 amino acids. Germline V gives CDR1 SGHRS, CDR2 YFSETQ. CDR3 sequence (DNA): TGCGCCAGCAGCTTAGGTTCAGCGGGAGGGCAGGTTTTCGAGACCCAGTACTTC. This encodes CASSLGSAGGQVFETQYF.

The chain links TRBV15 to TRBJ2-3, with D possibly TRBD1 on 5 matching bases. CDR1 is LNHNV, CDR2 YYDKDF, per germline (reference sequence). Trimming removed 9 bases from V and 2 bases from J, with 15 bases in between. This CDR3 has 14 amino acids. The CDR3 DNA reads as TGTGCCACGCCCCAGGGCAGGAACACAGATACGCAGTATTTT. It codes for CATPQGRNTDTQYF.

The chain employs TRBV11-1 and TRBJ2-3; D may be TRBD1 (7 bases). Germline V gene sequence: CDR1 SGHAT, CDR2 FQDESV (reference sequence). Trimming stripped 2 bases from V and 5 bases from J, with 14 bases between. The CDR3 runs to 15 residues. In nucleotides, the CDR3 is TGTGCCAGCAGCTTACGGAGGGGGCGAGGAGATACGCAGTATTTT. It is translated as CASSLRRGRGDTQYF.

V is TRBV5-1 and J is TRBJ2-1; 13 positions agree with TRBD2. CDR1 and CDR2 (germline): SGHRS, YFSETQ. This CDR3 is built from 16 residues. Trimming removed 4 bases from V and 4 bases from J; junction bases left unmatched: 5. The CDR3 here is CASSPWTSGGYNEQFF. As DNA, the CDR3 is TGCGCCAGCAGCCCGTGGACTAGCGGGGGTTACAATGAGCAGTTCTTC.

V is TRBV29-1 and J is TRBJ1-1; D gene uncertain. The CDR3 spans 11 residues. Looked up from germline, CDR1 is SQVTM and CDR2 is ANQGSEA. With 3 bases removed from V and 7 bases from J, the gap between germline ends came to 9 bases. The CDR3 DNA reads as TGCAGCGTTGAGTCTCCGGTTGAAGCTTTCTTT. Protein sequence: CSVESPVEAFF.

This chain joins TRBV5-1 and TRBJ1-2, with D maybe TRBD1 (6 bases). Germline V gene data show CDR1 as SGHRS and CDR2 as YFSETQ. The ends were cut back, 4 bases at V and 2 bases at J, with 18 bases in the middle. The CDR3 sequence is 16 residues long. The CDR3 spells CASSPAVQGLNYGYTF. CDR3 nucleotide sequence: TGCGCCAGCAGCCCAGCCGTTCAGGGGCTGAACTATGGCTACACCTTC.

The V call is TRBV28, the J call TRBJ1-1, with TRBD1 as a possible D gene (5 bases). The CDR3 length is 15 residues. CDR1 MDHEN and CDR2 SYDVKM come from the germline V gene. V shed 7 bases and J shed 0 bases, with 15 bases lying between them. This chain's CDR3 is CASTGEAAMNTEAFF. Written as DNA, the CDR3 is TGTGCCAGCACGGGGGAGGCAGCCATGAACACTGAAGCTTTCTTT.

CDR3 sequence (DNA): TGTGCCAGCAGCTGGGCCCCGGATCCCCGTAATGAAAAACTGTTTTTT. Translation: CASSWAPDPRNEKLFF. The chain has TRBV9 and TRBJ1-4; unclear D gene. This CDR3 spans 16 amino acids. CDR1 and CDR2 (germline): SGDLS, YYNGEE. The V end was cut by 4 bases, the J end by 4 bases, with 17 bases between. The full variable domain, rest sourced from reference TRBV9 and TRBJ1-4, is DSGVTQTPKHLITATGQRVTLRCSPRSGDLSVYWYQQSLDQGLQFLIQYYNGEERAKGNILERFSAQQFPDLHSELNLSSLELGDSALYFCASSWAPDPRNEKLFFGSGTQLSVL.

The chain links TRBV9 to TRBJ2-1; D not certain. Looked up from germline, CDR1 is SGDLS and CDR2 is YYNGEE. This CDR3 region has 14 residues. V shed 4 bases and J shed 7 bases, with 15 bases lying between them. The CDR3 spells CASSSSHPLNEQFF. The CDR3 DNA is TGTGCCAGCAGCTCTAGTCACCCGTTGAATGAGCAGTTCTTC.

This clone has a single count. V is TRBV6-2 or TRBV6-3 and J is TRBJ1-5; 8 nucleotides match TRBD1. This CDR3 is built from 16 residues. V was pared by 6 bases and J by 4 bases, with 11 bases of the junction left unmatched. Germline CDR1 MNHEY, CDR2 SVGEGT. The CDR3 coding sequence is TGTGCCAGCAGCTCCCTCCTACGGACAGGGAATCAGCCCCAGCATTTT. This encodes CASSSLLRTGNQPQHF.

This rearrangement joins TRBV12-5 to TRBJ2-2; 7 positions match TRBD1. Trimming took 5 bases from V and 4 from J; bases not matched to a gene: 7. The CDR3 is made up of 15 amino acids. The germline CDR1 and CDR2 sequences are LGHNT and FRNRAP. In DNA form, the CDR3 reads TGTGCTAGTGGTGCCCCGGGACAGCCCACCGGGGAGCTGTTTTTT. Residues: CASGAPGQPTGELFF.

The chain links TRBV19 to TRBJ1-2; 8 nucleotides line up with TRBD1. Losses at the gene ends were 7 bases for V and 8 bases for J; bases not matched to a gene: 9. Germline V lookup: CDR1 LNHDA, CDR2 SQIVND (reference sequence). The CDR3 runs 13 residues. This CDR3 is CASTNRQGPGYTF. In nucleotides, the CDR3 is TGTGCCAGTACCAACCGACAGGGGCCGGGCTACACCTTC.

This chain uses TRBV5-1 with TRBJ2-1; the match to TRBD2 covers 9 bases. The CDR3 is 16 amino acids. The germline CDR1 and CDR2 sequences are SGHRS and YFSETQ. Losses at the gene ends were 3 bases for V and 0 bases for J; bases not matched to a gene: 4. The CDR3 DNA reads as TGCGCCAGCAGCTCGCCTAGCGGGGACTCCTACAATGAGCAGTTCTTC. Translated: CASSSPSGDSYNEQFF.